The T cell receptor (beta chain) described here comes from a study of blood T cell repertoires in COVID-19. The CDR3 length is 14 residues. Per the germline V gene, CDR1 is MNHEY and CDR2 is SVGAGI. With 7 bases clipped from V and 5 bases from J, the junction kept 6 bases outside the gene matches. Only in-frame clones appear in the TCRdb table, and some are missing; sequencing was by immunoSEQ multiplex PCR. This sample yields fewer than 150,000 clones, of which roughly 83% are seen a single time; about a sixth belongs to the top ten. Input material: peripheral blood. The J gene is TRBJ1-2, the V gene TRBV6-5; 11 nucleotides line up with TRBD1. This TCR derives from a woman aged 45-65 years with acute or convalescent COVID-19. The CDR3 loop reads CASNLGTGGYGYTF. The CDR3 DNA is TGTGCCAGCAACCTAGGGACAGGGGGGTATGGCTACACCTTC.